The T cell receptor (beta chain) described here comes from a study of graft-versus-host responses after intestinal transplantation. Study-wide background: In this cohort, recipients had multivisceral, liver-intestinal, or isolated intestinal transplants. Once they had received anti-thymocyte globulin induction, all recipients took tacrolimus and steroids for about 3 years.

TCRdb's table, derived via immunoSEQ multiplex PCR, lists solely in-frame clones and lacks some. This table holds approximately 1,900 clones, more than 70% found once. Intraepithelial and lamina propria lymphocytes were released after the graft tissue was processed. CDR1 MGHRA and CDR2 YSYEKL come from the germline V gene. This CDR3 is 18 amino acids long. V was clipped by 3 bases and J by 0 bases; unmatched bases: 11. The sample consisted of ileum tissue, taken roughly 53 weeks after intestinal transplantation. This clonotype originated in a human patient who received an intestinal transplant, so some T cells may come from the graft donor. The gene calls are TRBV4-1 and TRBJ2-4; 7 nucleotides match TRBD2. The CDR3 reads CASSQGFLGGIAKNIQYF. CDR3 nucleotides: TGCGCCAGCAGCCAGGGATTTTTGGGGGGGATAGCCAAAAACATTCAGTACTTC.